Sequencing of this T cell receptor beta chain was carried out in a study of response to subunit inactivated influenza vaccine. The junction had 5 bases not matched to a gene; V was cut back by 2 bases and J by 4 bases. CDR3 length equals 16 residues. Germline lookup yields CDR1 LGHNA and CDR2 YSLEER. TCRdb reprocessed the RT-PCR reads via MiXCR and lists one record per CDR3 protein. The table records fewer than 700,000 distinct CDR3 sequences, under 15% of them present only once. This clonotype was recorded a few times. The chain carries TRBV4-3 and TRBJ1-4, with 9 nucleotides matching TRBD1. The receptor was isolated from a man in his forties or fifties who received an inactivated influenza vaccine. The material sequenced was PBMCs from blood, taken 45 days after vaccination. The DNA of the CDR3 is TGCGCCAGCAGCCAACCCTGGGACAGGGATAATGAAAAACTGTTTTTT. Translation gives CASSQPWDRDNEKLFF.